This T cell receptor (beta chain) comes out of a study of shared T cell receptors in the human thymus. Produced via immunoSEQ multiplex PCR; TCRdb's table is partial and in-frame only. The table has more than 550,000 clones, around 85% seen once. The CDR3 has 12 amino acids. CDR1 and CDR2 from the germline V gene are SGHRS and YFSETQ. Trimming shortened V by 1 base and J by 4 bases, and 5 bases separated the two germline ends. The data were also submitted as part of a second study, on human thymus T cells. As that report states: Having surgery to correct congenital heart defects, healthy Finnish infants acted as the donors. Resections obtained during corrective heart surgery supplied the thymus tissue. The authors found apparently biased V and J gene usage in thymic and blood repertoires. There were highly overlapping thymic repertoires among unrelated individuals, as related research reported.

The sequence derives from a girl under two years old with a congenital heart defect. The rearrangement uses TRBV5-1 and TRBJ1-2, with D unresolved. The sequencing input was thymocytes. CDR3 residues: CASSLHSYGYTF. The DNA of the CDR3 is TGCGCCAGCAGCTTGCACAGCTATGGCTACACCTTC. Filled out from reference TRBV5-1 and TRBJ1-2, the complete variable domain reads KAGVTQTPRYLIKTRGQQVTLSCSPISGHRSVSWYQQTPGQGLQFLFEYFSETQRNKGNFPGRFSGRQFSNSRSEMNVSTLELGDSALYLCASSLHSYGYTFGSGTRLTVV.